This T cell receptor (beta chain) was identified during a study of cytomegalovirus exposure and HLA in healthy donors. Looking at the study overall: Out of 398 genotyped donors, about 76% belonged to the Caucasian-associated ancestry cluster. Whole-study findings and limits: A missense DCLRE1C variant was associated with V- and J-gene trimming of TCR beta chains in a later analysis, and an independent cohort replicated the association. In a later analysis, CMV-associated beta chains were mostly HLA-associated, it appeared.

Primers: 60 Vbeta forward and 13 Jbeta reverse. Generated by immunoSEQ multiplex PCR, the TCRdb table keeps only in-frame clones and is missing some. Of more than 85,000 clones detected, more than 80% appear once; the ten largest clones hold under 6.5%. Donors consisted of healthy bone marrow donors. With 1 base removed from V and 0 bases from J, the gap between germline ends came to 8 bases. The CDR3 runs 15 residues. Germline values: CDR1 SGHDT, CDR2 YYEEEE. Worth noting for this clone: The antigen is unknown.

The chain combines TRBV5-6 with TRBJ1-3; D might be TRBD1 (5 bases). This sequence originates from a man aged 18-30 years in good health and CMV-seronegative. The sequenced sample consisted of PBMCs. CDR3 in amino acids: CASSLQGSSGNTIYF. The DNA for the CDR3 is TGTGCCAGCAGCTTGCAGGGAAGCTCTGGAAACACCATATATTTT. The variable domain in full, completed from reference TRBV5-6 and TRBJ1-3, reads DAGVTQSPTHLIKTRGQQVTLRCSPKSGHDTVSWYQQALGQGPQFIFQYYEEEERQRGNFPDRFSGHQFPNYSSELNVNALLLGDSALYLCASSLQGSSGNTIYFGEGSWLTVV.